The 8 T cell receptor beta chains below were found in one sample sequenced in a study of blood T cell repertoires in COVID-19. Sequencing used immunoSEQ multiplex PCR; TCRdb keeps in-frame clones, though not all of them. This sample carries roughly 160,000 clones, about 85% of them seen once, and the ten largest clones take 25% to 30%. Material: peripheral blood. Receptors originate from a man aged 60 to 69 with acute or convalescent COVID-19.

The chain has TRBV5-1 and TRBJ2-6; possibly TRBD1 for D (5 bases). CDR3 length: 15 residues. Between the trimmed V and J ends, which lost 4 bases and 4 bases, there was a span of 12 bases. Germline V gene lookup returns CDR1 SGHRS and CDR2 YFSETQ. In nucleotides, the CDR3 is TGCGCCAGCAGCGCCCCAGGGAAGGGGGCCAACGTCCTGACTTTC. Protein product: CASSAPGKGANVLTF.

The chain has TRBV3-1 (or the pseudogene TRBV3-2) and TRBJ2-5; a weak D match, TRBD1 (5 bases). V was clipped by 4 bases and J by 0 bases, with 12 bases between them. Germline V lookup: CDR1 LGHDT, CDR2 YNNKEL (reference sequence). The CDR3 sequence is 15 residues long. The CDR3 nucleotides read TGTGCCAGCAGCCTCGGAGTCAGGGACCAAGAGACCCAGTACTTC. Encoded protein: CASSLGVRDQETQYF.

The chain uses TRBV24-1 and TRBJ1-5, with D unresolved. CDR3 length equals 14 residues. V was clipped by 0 bases and J by 5 bases, with 7 bases between them. Germline CDR1 KGHDR, CDR2 SFDVKD. CDR3 loop: CATSDLYSDQPQHF. CDR3 coding DNA: TGTGCCACCAGTGATTTGTATTCTGATCAGCCCCAGCATTTT.

This chain joins TRBV7-3 and TRBJ2-3; 11 bases are a match to TRBD2. CDR1 SGHTA and CDR2 FQGTGA come from the germline V gene. The CDR3 runs to 18 residues. V was clipped by 0 bases and J by 2 bases; unmatched bases: 7. CDR3 nucleotide sequence: TGTGCCAGCAGCTTAACGTTAACTAGCGGGGGCTTCACAGATACGCAGTATTTT. Residues: CASSLTLTSGGFTDTQYF.

The genes are TRBV3-1 (or the pseudogene TRBV3-2) and TRBJ2-5; D is uncertain. CDR1 and CDR2 from the germline V gene are LGHDT and YNNKEL (reference sequence). The CDR3 has 13 residues. V was clipped by 1 base and J by 3 bases, with 6 bases between them. CDR3 sequence: CASSQVQKETQYF. The CDR3 nucleotides are TGTGCCAGCAGCCAAGTACAGAAAGAGACCCAGTACTTC.

This chain connects TRBV11-2 to TRBJ2-5; D possibly corresponds to TRBD1 (6 bases). The germline CDR1 and CDR2 sequences are SGHAT and FQNNGV. V was clipped by 3 bases and J by 3 bases, with 8 bases between them. This CDR3 is built from 13 residues. The CDR3 DNA reads as TGTGCCAGCAGCTTCGCAGGGGAAGAGACCCAGTACTTC. It translates to CASSFAGEETQYF. The whole variable domain, remainder taken from reference TRBV11-2 and TRBJ2-5, is EAGVAQSPRYKIIEKRQSVAFWCNPISGHATLYWYQQILGQGPKLLIQFQNNGVVDDSQLPKDRFSAERLKGVDSTLKIQPAKLEDSAVYLCASSFAGEETQYFGPGTRLLVL.

The chain uses TRBV10-3 and TRBJ1-2; D unresolved. CDR3 length: 12 amino acids. Trimming cost V 2 bases and J 6 bases, with 7 bases left between them. Germline-derived CDR1 and CDR2 are ENHRY and SYGVKD. The DNA for the CDR3 is TGTGCCATCAGTGAGCAAAGAGATGGCTACACCTTC. This translates into CAISEQRDGYTF.

The J gene is TRBJ1-3, the V gene TRBV11-1, with 8 bases matching TRBD1. The CDR3 covers 16 residues. The V gene end was trimmed by 5 bases and the J gene end by 4 bases; junction bases not matched to a gene: 10. CDR1 SGHAT and CDR2 FQDESV come from the germline V gene (reference sequence). CDR3 bases: TGTGCCAGCAGCAAATCCCGGACAGGGACCGGAAACACCATATATTTT. Protein sequence: CASSKSRTGTGNTIYF.